This is a list of T cell receptor beta chains from one sample in a study of radiotherapy plus CTLA-4 blockade in lung cancer. The data were produced by immunoSEQ multiplex PCR, yet TCRdb's version contains in-frame clones alone and is incomplete. The profile shows around 91,000 clones, 88% of them singletons. The sample in question was peripheral blood, obtained from a patient treated with radiotherapy plus ipilimumab. The receptor set was obtained from a human donor with non-small cell lung cancer that progressed on radiotherapy plus ipilimumab. Each CDR3 is given without its conserved first and last residue.

j_call v_call cdr3_aa
TRBJ1-1 TRBV7-9 ASSYSEDTEAF
TRBJ1-1 TRBV30 AAGGRSTEAF
TRBJ2-7 TRBV7-9 ASSLGETEY
TRBJ2-1 TRBV19 ASSMGNEQF
TRBJ2-1 TRBV7-9 ASSFRARGDEQF
TRBJ2-2 TRBV5-6 ASSFGGTGLTGELF
TRBJ2-1 TRBV29-1 SVDVSGTPQSEQF
TRBJ1-2 TRBV7-9 ASSSRLWDGYT
TRBJ2-7 TRBV29-1 SVQDGTYEQY
TRBJ2-7 TRBV6-1 ASTRDSYEQY
TRBJ2-7 TRBV11-2 ASSLVGTGTEQY
TRBJ1-2 TRBV9 ASSVGGQGNYGYT
TRBJ2-5 TRBV29-1 SVEALAGVRETQY
TRBJ2-2 TRBV18 ASSRKTTAGELF
TRBJ1-5 TRBV27 ASSSGGAGNQPQH
TRBJ2-7 TRBV27 ASADRAPYEQY
TRBJ1-5 TRBV5-8 ASRDRGVRNQPQH
TRBJ1-2 TRBV5-4 ASSPPEQGANYGYT
TRBJ2-7 TRBV19 ASSKTSGRRSYEQY
TRBJ1-1 TRBV19 ASSIDRTEAF
TRBJ2-2 TRBV18 ASSAAGLAGNTGELF
TRBJ1-1 TRBV5-4 ASSIPSGGKDTEAF
TRBJ2-5 TRBV5-1 ASSRSGDEETQY
TRBJ2-1 TRBV14 ASSQEADRGLTYNEQF
TRBJ1-2 TRBV11-2 ASSPDGSGAGYT
TRBJ2-7 TRBV5-1 ASSSKGNTYEQY
TRBJ2-3 TRBV10-1 ASSREVVSTDTQY
TRBJ2-1 TRBV2 ASSDPGLGAQF
TRBJ1-4 TRBV19 ASSIREVEKLF
TRBJ2-3 TRBV19 ASSIATSASTDTQY
TRBJ2-7 TRBV29-1 SVAPSSYEQY
TRBJ2-3 TRBV5-1 ASSLEGLAGGDTQY
TRBJ2-3 TRBV27 ASSTRTSGDTQY
TRBJ2-1 TRBV5-4 ASSLTGGSYNEQF
TRBJ2-4 TRBV15 ATSRQQGALGIQY
TRBJ2-1 TRBV7-2 ASSPSSRTSSGEQF
TRBJ1-3 TRBV5-6 ASSLRLGIGTNTIY
TRBJ1-5 TRBV2 ASSVPAGGGSSNQPQH
TRBJ1-2 TRBV2 AIDLRENYGYT
TRBJ2-3 TRBV5-1 ASSLTTSGSGTDTQY
TRBJ1-1 TRBV5-4 ASSADRGVISEAF
TRBJ2-7 TRBV18 ASSPLFRRRENEQY
TRBJ2-7 TRBV6-5 ASRRQGGTYEQY
TRBJ2-3 TRBV6-5 ASMPLGFPDTQY
TRBJ2-5 TRBV7-9 ASSEETQY